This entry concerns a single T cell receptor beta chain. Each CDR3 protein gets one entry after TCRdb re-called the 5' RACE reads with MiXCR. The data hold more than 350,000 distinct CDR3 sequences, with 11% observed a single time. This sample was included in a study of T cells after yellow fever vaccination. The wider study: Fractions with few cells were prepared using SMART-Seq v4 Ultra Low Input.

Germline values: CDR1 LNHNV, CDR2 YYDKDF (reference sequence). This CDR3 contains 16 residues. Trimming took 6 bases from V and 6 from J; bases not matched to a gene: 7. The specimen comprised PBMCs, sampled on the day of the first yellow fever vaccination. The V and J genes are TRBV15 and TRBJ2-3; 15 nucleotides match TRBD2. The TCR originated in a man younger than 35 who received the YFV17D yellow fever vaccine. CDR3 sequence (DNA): TGTGCCACCAGTCCCTGGACTAGCGGGGGGGCGGATACGCAGTATTTT. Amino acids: CATSPWTSGGADTQYF.